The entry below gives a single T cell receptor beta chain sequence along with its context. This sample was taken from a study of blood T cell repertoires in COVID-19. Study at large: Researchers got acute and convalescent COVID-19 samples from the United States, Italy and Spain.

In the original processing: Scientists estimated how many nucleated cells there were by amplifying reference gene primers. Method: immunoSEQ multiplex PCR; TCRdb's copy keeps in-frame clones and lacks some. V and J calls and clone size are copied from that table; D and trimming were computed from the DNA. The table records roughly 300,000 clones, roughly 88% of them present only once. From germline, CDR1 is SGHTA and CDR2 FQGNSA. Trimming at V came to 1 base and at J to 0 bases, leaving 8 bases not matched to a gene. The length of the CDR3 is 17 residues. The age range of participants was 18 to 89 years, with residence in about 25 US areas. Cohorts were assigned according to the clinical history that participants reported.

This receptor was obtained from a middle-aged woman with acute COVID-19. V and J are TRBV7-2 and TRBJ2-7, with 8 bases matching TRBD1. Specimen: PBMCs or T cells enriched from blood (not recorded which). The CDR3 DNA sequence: TGTGCCAGCAGCTTAGAAGGGTTTGGGACAGGCTCCTACGAGCAGTACTTC. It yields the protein CASSLEGFGTGSYEQYF.